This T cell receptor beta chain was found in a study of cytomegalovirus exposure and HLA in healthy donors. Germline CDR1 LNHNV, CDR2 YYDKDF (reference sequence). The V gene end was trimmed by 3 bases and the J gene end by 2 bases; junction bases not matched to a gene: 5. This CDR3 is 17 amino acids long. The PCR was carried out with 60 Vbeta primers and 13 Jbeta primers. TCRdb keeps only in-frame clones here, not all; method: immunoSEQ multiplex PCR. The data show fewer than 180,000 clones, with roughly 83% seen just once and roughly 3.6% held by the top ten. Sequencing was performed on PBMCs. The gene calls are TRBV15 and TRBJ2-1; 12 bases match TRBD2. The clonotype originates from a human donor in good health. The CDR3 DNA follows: TGTGCCACCAGCAGTCCCCGGACTAGCGGGACCTACAATGAGCAGTTCTTC. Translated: CATSSPRTSGTYNEQFF. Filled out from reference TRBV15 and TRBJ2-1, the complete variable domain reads DAMVIQNPRYQVTQFGKPVTLSCSQTLNHNVMYWYQQKSSQAPKLLFHYYDKDFNNEADTPDNFQSRRPNTSFCFLDIRSPGLGDTAMYLCATSSPRTSGTYNEQFFGPGTRLTVL.